This T cell receptor (beta chain) was recovered during a study of blood T cell repertoires in COVID-19. The Seattle patients, enrolled during active infection, were followed longitudinally. Repertoires were generated with immunoSEQ multiplex PCR, while TCRdb's copy carries only in-frame clones and drops some. The data contain more than 85,000 clones, 88% of them singletons. This CDR3 spans 13 amino acids. The ends lost 4 bases at V and 7 bases at J; junction bases unmatched: 4. Germline assignment: CDR1 SGHDN and CDR2 FVKESK. The receptor's source is a man over 45 with COVID-19, enrolled during active disease. Source material: peripheral blood. The genes are TRBV14 and TRBJ2-1, with 7 bases that match TRBD2. The CDR3 nucleotides read TGTGCCAGCAGCCTACGGCGGGGGAATGAGCAGTTCTTC. Residues: CASSLRRGNEQFF.